The 16 T cell receptor beta chains presented below share a single source sample, sequenced in a study of blood T cell repertoires in COVID-19. TCRdb's table, derived via immunoSEQ multiplex PCR, lists solely in-frame clones and lacks some. This table has approximately 300,000 clones, around 81% appearing once. Sequencing used peripheral blood. The origin of the receptors is a woman aged 45 to 65 with active or convalescent COVID-19.

The chain joins TRBV6-5 to TRBJ2-1; TRBD1 aligns across 8 bases. CDR3 length equals 15 residues. V was pared by 1 base and J by 8 bases, with 7 bases of the junction left unmatched. CDR1 MNHEY and CDR2 SVGAGI come from the germline V gene. The CDR3 here is CASSYLDRAGDEQFF. The DNA for the CDR3 is TGTGCCAGCAGTTACTTGGACAGGGCCGGGGATGAGCAGTTCTTC.

The chain uses TRBV7-9 and TRBJ2-5; D uncertain. The V gene's germline CDR1 is SEHNR and CDR2 FQNEAQ (reference sequence). The V gene lost 1 base and the J gene lost 2 bases, with 17 bases spanning the gap. The CDR3 totals 17 residues. The DNA for the CDR3 is TGTGCCAGCAGCTTAGTCTCCGTAGAGCCTTTACAAGAGACCCAGTACTTC. Amino acids: CASSLVSVEPLQETQYF.

This chain uses TRBV5-8 with TRBJ2-7; 14 positions match TRBD2. This CDR3 is built from 15 residues. Germline V gives CDR1 SGHTS, CDR2 YDEGEE. J lost 6 bases, V lost 4 bases, and 6 bases had no gene match. The CDR3 is CASSPRLAGGREQYF. Here the CDR3 DNA reads TGTGCCAGCAGCCCGAGACTAGCGGGAGGGCGCGAGCAGTACTTC.

The rearrangement joins TRBV4-2 to TRBJ2-3; D is possibly TRBD2 (6 bases). The CDR3 covers 17 residues. Germline CDR1 is LGHNA and CDR2 is YNFKEQ. Trimming left V 3 bases short and J 1 base short, with 17 bases between. The CDR3 region is CASSQNPVAERTDTQYF. The CDR3 DNA follows: TGTGCCAGCAGCCAGAACCCGGTAGCGGAGCGCACAGATACGCAGTATTTT.

This chain uses TRBV28 with TRBJ2-7; no clear D. Trimming stripped 7 bases from V and 4 bases from J, with 26 bases between. Looked up from germline, CDR1 is MDHEN and CDR2 is SYDVKM. The CDR3 is 17 amino acids. The CDR3 spells CASMAIPLHVYQYEQYF. CDR3 sequence (DNA): TGTGCCAGCATGGCAATTCCGCTGCATGTATACCAGTACGAGCAGTACTTC.

In this sample, this clone turned up once. This sequence joins TRBV9 and TRBJ2-3; 12 bases are shared with TRBD2. Losses at the gene ends were 1 base for V and 1 base for J; bases not matched to a gene: 10. The germline V gene has CDR1 SGDLS and CDR2 YYNGEE. This CDR3 is 19 amino acids long. CDR3 bases: TGTGCCAGCAGCGTAAAGGGACTAGCGGGCCTAAGGGGCACAGATACGCAGTATTTT. Its translation is CASSVKGLAGLRGTDTQYF.

V gene TRBV6-5 combines with J gene TRBJ1-3, with 7 bases matching TRBD1. The length of the CDR3 is 15 residues. V lost 5 bases and J lost 0; bases outside the gene matches: 4. Germline V CDR1 and CDR2: MNHEY, SVGAGI. The chain's CDR3 is CASSRGPGSGNTIYF. The CDR3 nucleotides read TGTGCCAGCAGTAGGGGGCCTGGCTCTGGAAACACCATATATTTT.

The chain recombines TRBV20-1 with TRBJ2-7, with unresolved D. The CDR3 covers 11 residues. Per the germline V gene, CDR1 is DFQATT and CDR2 is SNEGSKA (reference sequence). The V end was cut by 5 bases, the J end by 7 bases, with 12 bases between. The CDR3 sequence is CSAFELREQYF. As DNA, the CDR3 is TGCAGTGCTTTTGAGCTTCGGGAGCAGTACTTC.

This clone was found a few times. The rearrangement links TRBV6-6 to TRBJ1-6; 11 bases are shared with TRBD1. Germline CDR1 MNHNY, CDR2 SVGAGI (reference sequence). V shed 5 bases, J shed 7 bases, and the junction held 10 bases outside the gene matches. CDR3 length: 17 amino acids. Written as DNA, the CDR3 is TGTGCCAGCAGTCATAGGACAGGGGGCGTAAGGAATTCACCCCTCCACTTT. The encoded protein is CASSHRTGGVRNSPLHF.

The chain uses TRBV19 and TRBJ2-7; 10 nucleotides agree with TRBD2. The CDR3 is made up of 13 amino acids. Germline CDR1 and CDR2: LNHDA and SQIVND (reference sequence). Losses at the gene ends were 5 bases for V and 6 bases for J; bases not matched to a gene: 4. As DNA, the CDR3 is TGTGCCAGTAGTGGGCTAGCGGGAGCCGAGCAGTACTTC. Protein: CASSGLAGAEQYF.

The V and J genes are TRBV7-9 and TRBJ2-5; TRBD1 is a possible D gene (6 bases). The germline V gene has CDR1 SEHNR and CDR2 FQNEAQ (reference sequence). Trimming removed 5 bases at V and 5 bases at J, with 21 bases between. CDR3 length equals 16 residues. The CDR3 protein is CASSQGPRRGSETQYF. The CDR3 DNA sequence: TGTGCCAGCAGCCAGGGGCCCAGGAGAGGGAGTGAGACCCAGTACTTC. Together with reference TRBV7-9 and TRBJ2-5, the CDR3 gives the full variable domain: DTGVSQNPRHKITKRGQNVTFRCDPISEHNRLYWYRQTLGQGPEFLTYFQNEAQLEKSRLLSDRFSAERPKGSFSTLEIQRTEQGDSAMYLCASSQGPRRGSETQYFGPGTRLLVL.

The chain links TRBV20-1 to TRBJ1-1, with 7 nucleotides matching TRBD1. After removal of 6 bases from V and 9 bases from J, the junction contained 7 bases not matched to a gene. The CDR3 runs 11 residues. Per germline, CDR1 DFQATT and CDR2 SNEGSKA (reference sequence). CDR3 amino acids: CSAPGQAKAFF. The CDR3 bases are TGCAGTGCCCCCGGACAGGCTAAAGCTTTCTTT.

The V call is TRBV19, the J call TRBJ2-7; the match to TRBD2 covers 9 bases. CDR3 length equals 15 residues. From germline, CDR1 is LNHDA and CDR2 SQIVND (reference sequence). With 3 bases clipped from V and 2 bases from J, the junction kept 5 bases outside the gene matches. CDR3 nucleotides: TGTGCCAGTAGTATGAGGCTAGCGGGGACCTACGAGCAGTACTTC. Encoded protein: CASSMRLAGTYEQYF.

The V call is TRBV29-1, the J call TRBJ2-2, with a possible D match to TRBD1 (6 bases). Germline CDR1 reads SQVTM; CDR2 reads ANQGSEA. Trimming stripped 6 bases from V and 2 bases from J, with 13 bases between. The CDR3 is 14 amino acids. CDR3 nucleotide sequence: TGCAGCGTCGCGGACAGACTAAACACCGGGGAGCTGTTTTTT. Translating gives CSVADRLNTGELFF.

This sequence joins TRBV5-4 and TRBJ1-5; D not certain. The CDR3 sequence is 12 residues long. V lost 2 bases and J 4 bases, leaving 4 bases between the germline ends. The germline CDR1 and CDR2 sequences are SGHNT and YYREEE (reference sequence). As DNA, the CDR3 is TGTGCCAGCAGCTTCCCAAATCAGCCCCAGCATTTT. This encodes CASSFPNQPQHF.

The rearrangement uses TRBV7-3 and TRBJ2-1, with 10 bases fitting TRBD2. The germline CDR1 and CDR2 sequences are SGHTA and FQGTGA. The CDR3 totals 15 residues. V was clipped by 2 bases and J by 7 bases; unmatched bases: 5. The CDR3 DNA sequence: TGTGCCAGCAGCTTAGCTAGCGGGAGTCGGAATGAGCAGTTCTTC. Protein sequence: CASSLASGSRNEQFF.